The rows below give T cell receptor beta chains drawn from one sample of a study of blood T cell repertoires in COVID-19. Sequencing was performed with immunoSEQ multiplex PCR; in TCRdb, only in-frame clones are kept and a portion is missing. There are some 220,000 clones in the sample; roughly 85% occur only once, and about 2.4% lies in the top ten. The sample taken for sequencing was peripheral blood. These receptors were obtained from a woman in her sixties or seventies with COVID-19, enrolled during active disease. Each CDR3 is given with its conserved first and last residue. A D gene is named only where the DNA matches it firmly. For some rows the clone size is stated as once, few or many, or as a class when expanded; others skip it.

-	TRBD1	TRBJ1-3	TRBV3-1/TRBV3-2	CASSQATGGRGNTIYF	TGTGCCAGCAGCCAAGCCACAGGGGGAAGAGGAAACACCATATATTTT
-	-	TRBJ2-1	TRBV21-1	CASSNGEQMDGFYNEQFF	TGTGCCAGCAGCAACGGGGAGCAAATGGACGGTTTTTACAATGAGCAGTTCTTC
-	-	TRBJ1-2	TRBV16	CASSQSGHRSTF	TGTGCCAGCAGCCAGTCAGGGCATCGAAGCACCTTC
-	TRBD1	TRBJ1-1	TRBV7-2	CASIISGRGIGTEAFF	TGTGCCAGCATCATTTCGGGCAGGGGGATAGGGACTGAAGCTTTCTTT
-	-	TRBJ1-5	TRBV10-3	CAISDRVYDQPQHF	TGTGCCATCAGTGACAGGGTATACGATCAGCCCCAGCATTTT
-	-	TRBJ2-6	TRBV27	CASSLFDPRVLSGANVLTF	TGTGCCAGCAGTTTATTCGACCCCCGGGTCTTATCTGGGGCCAACGTCCTGACTTTC
-	TRBD1	TRBJ2-5	TRBV11-3	CASSPQTGGQETQYF	TGTGCCAGCAGCCCCCAGACAGGGGGACAAGAGACCCAGTACTTC
-	-	TRBJ2-3	TRBV19	CASSIRLGGTADTQYF	TGTGCCAGTAGTATCCGGTTGGGCGGGACGGCAGATACGCAGTATTTT
-	-	TRBJ1-2	TRBV30	CAWSPGPKGGYTF	TGTGCCTGGAGCCCTGGGCCCAAGGGGGGCTACACCTTC
once	TRBD1	TRBJ2-1	TRBV7-2	CASRNRGQGFNEQFF	TGTGCCAGCAGGAATAGGGGGCAGGGGTTCAATGAGCAGTTCTTC
-	-	TRBJ2-7	TRBV9	CASKRQEVRPYEQYF	TGTGCCAGCAAGCGACAGGAGGTCCGGCCCTACGAGCAGTACTTC
-	-	TRBJ2-7	TRBV5-1	CASSSPGSEQYF	TGCGCCAGCAGTTCCCCAGGGTCCGAGCAGTACTTC
-	-	TRBJ1-2	TRBV18	CASSPRENYGYTF	TGTGCCAGCTCACCAAGAGAGAACTATGGCTACACCTTC
few	TRBD1	TRBJ1-4	TRBV14	CASSLDRGTNEKLFF	TGTGCCAGCAGCCTGGACAGGGGCACTAATGAAAAACTGTTTTTT
-	TRBD1	TRBJ1-2	TRBV6-2/TRBV6-3	CASSYEGQGKGYTF	TGTGCCAGCAGTTACGAGGGACAGGGTAAAGGCTACACCTTC
-	-	TRBJ1-3	TRBV7-6	CASSLKLSGNTIYF	TGTGCCAGCAGCTTGAAGCTCTCTGGAAACACCATATATTTT
-	-	TRBJ2-3	TRBV9	CASSHLKGGESTDTQYF	TGTGCCAGCAGCCATCTCAAGGGGGGGGAAAGCACAGATACGCAGTATTTT
-	TRBD2	TRBJ2-1	TRBV4-3	CASSQVSGGGYNEQFF	TGCGCCAGCAGCCAAGTTAGCGGGGGAGGCTACAATGAGCAGTTCTTC
-	TRBD1	TRBJ1-2	TRBV7-9	CASSSPTGGPYGYTF	TGTGCCAGCAGCTCCCCGACAGGGGGCCCTTATGGCTACACCTTC
-	TRBD1	TRBJ1-5	TRBV2	CASRGGQTLNQPQHF	TGTGCCAGCAGGGGGGGACAGACTCTCAATCAGCCCCAGCATTTT
-	TRBD1	TRBJ1-1	TRBV7-9	CAAGQGNTEAFF	TGTGCCGCAGGACAGGGGAACACTGAAGCTTTCTTT
-	-	TRBJ2-6	TRBV9	CASSDGHRTSGANVLTF	TGTGCCAGCAGCGACGGACACCGAACCTCTGGGGCCAACGTCCTGACTTTC
-	TRBD1	TRBJ1-5	TRBV19	CASSTDRAYQPQHF	TGTGCCAGTAGCACAGACAGGGCGTATCAGCCCCAGCATTTT
-	-	TRBJ1-4	TRBV9	CASSPHDRNNEKLFF	TGTGCCAGCAGCCCTCACGACAGGAATAATGAAAAACTGTTTTTT
-	-	TRBJ1-1	TRBV6-2/TRBV6-3	CASSYRDTYTEAFF	TGTGCCAGCAGTTACCGGGACACCTACACTGAAGCTTTCTTT
-	-	TRBJ1-2	TRBV27	CASSLLAGDFYGYTF	TGTGCCAGCAGTTTACTGGCGGGGGACTTCTATGGCTACACCTTC
-	-	TRBJ1-1	TRBV27	CASRQANSLPNTEAFF	TGTGCCAGCAGACAGGCTAACTCGCTCCCGAACACTGAAGCTTTCTTT
-	-	TRBJ2-5	TRBV15	CATSRDASRGQTQYF	TGTGCCACCAGCAGAGATGCAAGCAGGGGTCAGACCCAGTACTTC
-	-	TRBJ1-1	TRBV29-1	CSVSVNTEAFF	TGCAGCGTTTCAGTGAACACTGAAGCTTTCTTT
-	-	TRBJ2-7	TRBV9	CASSVAIETSYEQYF	TGTGCCAGCAGCGTAGCTATAGAGACATCCTACGAGCAGTACTTC
few	-	TRBJ2-1	TRBV11-2	CASSQVWSSYNEQFF	TGTGCCAGCAGCCAAGTTTGGAGCTCCTACAATGAGCAGTTCTTC
-	-	TRBJ2-7	TRBV7-8	CASSSPFSYEQYF	TGTGCCAGCAGCTCTCCCTTTTCCTACGAGCAGTACTTC
-	-	TRBJ2-2	TRBV7-2	CASSITANTGELFF	TGTGCCAGCAGCATCACGGCGAACACCGGGGAGCTGTTTTTT
-	-	TRBJ1-1	TRBV4-3	CASSQELNTEAFF	TGCGCCAGCAGCCAAGAACTTAACACTGAAGCTTTCTTT
-	TRBD2	TRBJ2-2	TRBV10-3	CAISLLAGGNGELFF	TGTGCCATCAGCCTCCTAGCGGGGGGTAATGGGGAGCTGTTTTTT
-	-	TRBJ2-6	TRBV19	CASSISPGLTGANVLTF	TGTGCCAGTAGTATAAGTCCGGGTCTCACTGGGGCCAACGTCCTGACTTTC
few	TRBD2	TRBJ2-3	TRBV7-3	CASSFGLADNTQYF	TGTGCCAGCAGCTTCGGACTAGCGGATAATACGCAGTATTTT
-	-	TRBJ2-7	TRBV5-6	CASSWIGSEQYF	TGTGCCAGCAGCTGGATAGGGAGCGAGCAGTACTTC
-	TRBD1	TRBJ2-7	TRBV27	CASSPQPGTGVHEQYF	TGTGCCAGCAGTCCTCAGCCCGGGACAGGGGTCCACGAGCAGTACTTC
-	TRBD1	TRBJ1-2	TRBV7-3	CASSFGTGDGYTF	TGTGCCAGCAGCTTCGGGACAGGGGACGGCTACACCTTC